The following is a T cell receptor beta chain sequence with its context. Trimming cost V 2 bases and J 6 bases; bases outside gene matches: 6. Germline V lookup: CDR1 SGHNT, CDR2 YYREEE (reference sequence). CDR3 length: 15 residues. The data are from a study of blood T cell repertoires in COVID-19. Across the study: From T cells, B-cell-depleted T cells, or PBMCs came the material, which was cDNA or gDNA.

Per the authors' pipeline: Counts of nucleated cells, estimated from reference gene primer amplification, were obtained. Method: immunoSEQ multiplex PCR; TCRdb's copy keeps in-frame clones and lacks some. Clone size and V and J calls were adopted from that table, with D and trimming inferred from the DNA. The data contain hundreds of thousands of clones, about 85% of them seen just once; the ten biggest clones take up 0.85% to 1%. This chain uses TRBV5-4 with TRBJ2-3, with TRBD1 matching over 10 bases. Material: peripheral blood. This clonotype originated in a middle-aged man with acute or convalescent COVID-19. The CDR3 protein is CASSLGGQGRDTQYF. CDR3 sequence (DNA): TGTGCCAGCAGCTTAGGGGGACAGGGGAGGGATACGCAGTATTTT.